The 32 T cell receptor beta chains reported below all come from one sample, sequenced in a study of CD8 T cells in ankylosing spondylitis (dated by TCRdb to 2016 to 2017). Libraries were built with 5' RACE. TCRdb lists the instrument as Illumina HiSeq 2500. The public sequencing data were trimmed at Q25 with fastp and processed into clonotypes with MiXCR by TCRdb, which kept only in-frame beta chains. Identical CDR3 protein sequences are pooled into one entry, listed with their most common genes and DNA. Counted in this sample were 110,000 to 150,000 distinct CDR3 sequences; more than 7% of them appeared once. In total, the top ten clones hold 7.3% of the sample. Sequenced sample: synovial fluid, either unsorted or a sorted T cell fraction (not recorded which). These receptors were collected from a male donor with ankylosing spondylitis.

This clonotype was counted a few times. V is TRBV7-9 and J is TRBJ1-1; tentatively, D is TRBD1 (5 bases). V lost 11 bases and J lost 1, with 11 bases in between. This CDR3 has 12 residues. Germline CDR1 and CDR2: SEHNR and FQNEAQ (reference sequence). In nucleotides, the CDR3 is TGTGCCTTCGGGGGGAGGAACACTGAAGCTTTCTTT. Protein sequence: CAFGGRNTEAFF. The full variable domain, rest sourced from reference TRBV7-9 and TRBJ1-1, is DTGVSQNPRHKITKRGQNVTFRCDPISEHNRLYWYRQTLGQGPEFLTYFQNEAQLEKSRLLSDRFSAERPKGSFSTLEIQRTEQGDSAMYLCAFGGRNTEAFFGQGTRLTVV.

This clonotype was found a few times. The chain couples TRBV6-2 or TRBV6-3 to TRBJ1-4; D is perhaps TRBD1 (6 bases). Germline V gene lookup returns CDR1 MNHEY and CDR2 SVGEGT. V dropped 7 bases and J dropped 8 bases, with 14 bases sitting between them. The CDR3 covers 13 residues. CDR3 region: CASTGGGGEKLFF. The CDR3, as DNA: TGTGCCAGCACTGGTGGGGGCGGCGAAAAACTGTTTTTT.

This clonotype appeared many times. V usage is TRBV5-1 and J usage is TRBJ1-1; 8 positions agree with TRBD1. This CDR3 region has 15 residues. Unmatched junction bases numbered 8, after V lost 4 bases and J lost 3 bases. The germline gives CDR1 SGHRS, CDR2 YFSETQ. The CDR3 DNA is TGCGCCAGCAGCCCCTGGACAGGGTCGGACACTGAAGCTTTCTTT. It is translated as CASSPWTGSDTEAFF.

The sample holds many counts of this clonotype. The V call is TRBV6-1, the J call TRBJ1-2; unclear D gene. The CDR3 contains 14 residues. V was clipped by 2 bases and J by 4 bases, with 11 bases between them. Germline CDR1 reads MNHNS; CDR2 reads SASEGT. The CDR3 coding sequence is TGTGCCAGCAGTGAATCGCTAGCGCGCTATGGCTACACCTTC. This gives the protein CASSESLARYGYTF.

The table lists this clonotype with many counts. The V and J genes are TRBV6-5 and TRBJ2-7; 8 bases align to TRBD1. CDR3 length: 14 amino acids. V gave up 2 bases and J gave up 3 bases; unmatched junction bases: 3. CDR1 MNHEY and CDR2 SVGAGI come from the germline V gene. In DNA, the CDR3 is TGTGCCAGCAGTTACCGGACAGGGAGCTACGAGCAGTACTTC. Protein sequence: CASSYRTGSYEQYF.

This clonotype has only a few counts. V usage is TRBV27 and J usage is TRBJ2-5, with 7 bases lining up with TRBD1. The germline V gene has CDR1 MNHEY and CDR2 SMNVEV (reference sequence). V was clipped by 5 bases and J by 1 base; unmatched bases: 4. This CDR3 is 14 amino acids long. CDR3 in amino acids: CASSRKGAQETQYF. The CDR3, as DNA: TGTGCCAGCAGTCGGAAGGGGGCCCAAGAGACCCAGTACTTC.

This clonotype was seen a handful of times. The V gene is TRBV7-2, the J gene TRBJ2-7; D ambiguous. Trimming took 1 base from V and 6 from J, leaving 7 bases between them. This CDR3 has 12 amino acids. Germline V gives CDR1 SGHTA, CDR2 FQGNSA. The CDR3 here is CASSLDVLEQYF. The CDR3 DNA reads TGTGCCAGCAGCTTAGATGTCCTCGAGCAGTACTTC.

This clonotype turned up a few times. The chain joins TRBV20-1 to TRBJ1-5; a weak D match, TRBD1 (5 bases). Looked up from germline, CDR1 is DFQATT and CDR2 is SNEGSKA (reference sequence). The germline V and J ends were trimmed by 8 bases and 6 bases, with 17 bases remaining between them. CDR3 length: 13 residues. CDR3 loop: CSSPPVQGQPQHF. The CDR3 DNA is TGCAGTTCCCCTCCCGTTCAGGGTCAGCCCCAGCATTTT.

This clonotype came up many times. The chain's CDR3 is CATSSWNGSPLHF. CDR3 DNA sequence: TGTGCCACCAGCAGCTGGAATGGATCACCCCTCCACTTT. The chain employs TRBV15 and TRBJ1-6, with D unresolved. V was trimmed by 3 bases and J by 10 bases, leaving 10 bases between them. Germline V gene data show CDR1 as LNHNV and CDR2 as YYDKDF (reference sequence). The CDR3 totals 13 residues.

This clonotype was recorded at least ten times. J is TRBJ1-2 and V is TRBV25-1, with 8 bases identical to TRBD1. The junction had 11 bases not matched to a gene; V was cut back by 5 bases and J by 6 bases. The CDR3 covers 15 residues. CDR1 is MGHDK, CDR2 SYGVNS, per germline. CDR3 coding DNA: TGTGCCAGCAGTTCACAGGGGGGTGGCATTAATGGCTACACCTTC. It is translated as CASSSQGGGINGYTF.

This clonotype was detected a few times. This chain connects TRBV5-1 to TRBJ2-2; possible D gene TRBD2, 5 bases. The germline V gene has CDR1 SGHRS and CDR2 YFSETQ. V gave up 4 bases and J gave up 4 bases, with 8 bases separating them. This CDR3 is 13 amino acids long. The CDR3 sequence is CASSLGVTGELFF. The CDR3 DNA sequence: TGCGCCAGCAGCCTGGGAGTCACCGGGGAGCTGTTTTTT.

This clonotype was observed at least ten times. The chain links TRBV5-1 to TRBJ2-1; 9 bases agree with TRBD2. Trimming removed 0 bases from V and 1 base from J; junction bases left unmatched: 2. Germline loops: CDR1 SGHRS, CDR2 YFSETQ. The CDR3 consists of 16 residues. CDR3 region: CASSLGLAGSYNEQFF. CDR3 in DNA: TGCGCCAGCAGCTTGGGGCTAGCGGGATCCTACAATGAGCAGTTCTTC.

This clonotype has a count of ten or more. V gene TRBV7-9 combines with J gene TRBJ1-2; the match to TRBD1 covers 7 bases. This CDR3 contains 13 residues. Germline lookup yields CDR1 SEHNR and CDR2 FQNEAQ (reference sequence). The V gene end was trimmed by 5 bases and the J gene end by 8 bases; junction bases not matched to a gene: 8. CDR3 DNA sequence: TGTGCCAGCAGCCCCACAGGGGAGGGAGGCTACACCTTC. Translated: CASSPTGEGGYTF.

This clonotype was found a few times. An end of the junction differs from the germline gene, which may be a read error. The chain has TRBV7-9 and TRBJ1-2, with D hard to call. Germline V lookup: CDR1 SEHNR, CDR2 FQNEAQ (reference sequence). This CDR3 spans 12 amino acids. CDR3 nucleotides: TGTGCCAGCAGCTTAGGACGGGGTACCACCAACTTC. Encoded protein: CASSLGRGTTNF.

This clonotype has at least ten counts. CDR3 residues: CASSVERTAKTQYF. CDR3 nucleotides: TGTGCCAGCAGCGTAGAGCGAACAGCAAAGACCCAGTACTTC. V gene TRBV9 combines with J gene TRBJ2-5, with D uncertain. Germline CDR1 reads SGDLS; CDR2 reads YYNGEE. Trimming left V 0 bases short and J 6 bases short, with 12 bases between. The CDR3 runs to 14 residues.

This clonotype was recorded many times. The rearrangement links TRBV5-1 to TRBJ2-1, with D perhaps assigned TRBD1 or TRBD2 (5 bases each). The CDR3 runs to 13 residues. V gave up 3 bases and J gave up 2 bases, with 6 bases separating them. Germline V gene data show CDR1 as SGHRS and CDR2 as YFSETQ. CDR3 amino acids: CASSWDAYNEQFF. Here the CDR3 DNA reads TGCGCCAGCAGCTGGGACGCCTACAATGAGCAGTTCTTC.

This clonotype was detected only a few times. The chain joins TRBV7-3 to TRBJ1-1; possible D gene TRBD1, 6 bases. CDR1 and CDR2 from the germline V gene are SGHTA and FQGTGA. There are 13 residues in the CDR3. V lost 5 bases and J 9 bases, leaving 16 bases between the germline ends. CDR3 amino acids: CASSPGHYGQAFF. The CDR3 DNA reads TGTGCCAGCAGCCCGGGACACTATGGGCAAGCTTTCTTT.

This clonotype was seen ten or more times. The rearrangement links TRBV29-1 to TRBJ2-3; no clear D gene. The ends were cut back, 6 bases at V and 0 bases at J, with 13 bases in the middle. The CDR3 consists of 14 residues. Per the germline V gene, CDR1 is SQVTM and CDR2 is ANQGSEA. The CDR3 DNA follows: TGCAGCGTCCAAGAGTTGGGGAGCACAGATACGCAGTATTTT. Its protein product is CSVQELGSTDTQYF.

This clonotype is a singleton in its sample. CDR3 sequence: CASSRGFGCGYTF. DNA of the CDR3: TGTGCCAGCAGCCGGGGGTTCGGCTGTGGCTACACCTTC. The rearrangement uses TRBV5-6 and TRBJ1-2, with D maybe TRBD1 (5 bases). Germline CDR1 and CDR2: SGHDT and YYEEEE. Between the trimmed V and J ends, which lost 4 bases and 7 bases, there was a span of 14 bases. There are 13 residues in the CDR3.

The gene calls are TRBV7-2 and TRBJ2-2; no clear D gene. Germline V lookup: CDR1 SGHTA, CDR2 FQGNSA. Trimming left V 3 bases short and J 5 bases short, with 1 base between. The CDR3 loop spans 11 amino acids. CDR3 residues: CASSFTGELFF. In DNA form, the CDR3 reads TGTGCCAGCAGCTTTACCGGGGAGCTGTTTTTT. The full variable domain, with the rest looked up from reference TRBV7-2 and TRBJ2-2, is GAGVSQSPSNKVTEKGKDVELRCDPISGHTALYWYRQSLGQGLEFLIYFQGNSAPDKSGLPSDRFSAERTGGSVSTLTIQRTQQEDSAVYLCASSFTGELFFGEGSRLTVL.

Many counts were recorded for this clonotype. V usage is TRBV6-5 and J usage is TRBJ2-7; D is unresolved. Germline V gene lookup returns CDR1 MNHEY and CDR2 SVGAGI. The CDR3 is 14 amino acids. The V and J ends lost 2 bases and 4 bases respectively, with 12 bases between them. CDR3 in amino acids: CASSYPMRRYEQYF. CDR3 nucleotides: TGTGCCAGCAGTTACCCAATGAGGCGTTACGAGCAGTACTTC.

This clonotype was detected ten times or more. The chain combines TRBV20-1 with TRBJ2-5, with a tentative D call TRBD1 (6 bases). Trimming stripped 5 bases from V and 3 bases from J, with 13 bases between. Germline CDR1 DFQATT, CDR2 SNEGSKA (reference sequence). The CDR3 extends over 13 amino acids. The CDR3 sequence: CSAPTGWEETQYF. DNA for the CDR3: TGCAGTGCTCCTACAGGGTGGGAAGAGACCCAGTACTTC.

The chain uses TRBV20-1 and TRBJ2-5, with D perhaps TRBD2 (6 bases). This CDR3 has 12 residues. Germline V gives CDR1 DFQATT, CDR2 SNEGSKA (reference sequence). V shed 6 bases and J shed 7 bases, with 15 bases lying between them. The CDR3 DNA is TGCAGTGCCCCCCCGGTGGGAGGGACCCAGTACTTC. As protein: CSAPPVGGTQYF.

V is TRBV4-2 and J is TRBJ1-2, with TRBD1 matching over 10 bases. This CDR3 has 14 amino acids. CDR1 is LGHNA, CDR2 YNFKEQ, per germline. The junction had 7 bases not matched to a gene; V was cut back by 4 bases and J by 8 bases. This CDR3 reads CASSRDRGQGGYTF. CDR3 nucleotide sequence: TGTGCCAGCAGCCGAGACAGGGGGCAGGGGGGCTACACCTTC.

V usage is TRBV7-9 and J usage is TRBJ2-5; either TRBD1 or TRBD2 may fit D (6 bases each). Trimming took 2 bases from V and 3 from J, leaving 10 bases between them. The length of the CDR3 is 14 residues. Germline loops: CDR1 SEHNR, CDR2 FQNEAQ (reference sequence). CDR3 sequence (DNA): TGTGCCAGCAGCTTATACAGGGAGGAAGAGACCCAGTACTTC. It translates to CASSLYREEETQYF.

This clonotype was counted at least ten times. The gene calls are TRBV29-1 and TRBJ1-2, with TRBD1 as a possible D gene (5 bases). V was trimmed by 7 bases and J by 2 bases, leaving 11 bases between them. Looked up from germline, CDR1 is SQVTM and CDR2 is ANQGSEA. The CDR3 is 12 residues long. CDR3 in amino acids: CSARVTNYGYTF. The CDR3 nucleotides read TGCAGCGCCAGGGTTACCAACTATGGCTACACCTTC.

The V call is TRBV10-3, the J call TRBJ2-7; D is undetermined. V was cut by 0 bases and J by 4 bases, with 13 bases left in between. The CDR3 sequence is 15 residues long. The germline CDR1 and CDR2 sequences are ENHRY and SYGVKD. The CDR3 reads CAISESSNTVYEQYF. DNA of the CDR3: TGTGCCATCAGTGAGTCTTCGAACACGGTTTACGAGCAGTACTTC.

The sample holds many counts of this clonotype. The rearrangement uses TRBV29-1 and TRBJ2-3; TRBD2 matches 8 bases. Germline assignment: CDR1 SQVTM and CDR2 ANQGSEA. The CDR3 covers 13 residues. The ends lost 2 bases at V and 6 bases at J; junction bases unmatched: 4. CDR3 protein: CSVERRGGDTQYF. In nucleotides, the CDR3 is TGCAGCGTTGAACGTCGGGGGGGGGATACGCAGTATTTT.

CDR3 region: CASSVGTGDEQYF. DNA of the CDR3: TGTGCCAGCAGCGTCGGGACAGGGGATGAGCAGTACTTC. The chain carries TRBV7-3 and TRBJ2-7, with 10 bases identical to TRBD1. The germline gives CDR1 SGHTA, CDR2 FQGTGA. The CDR3 consists of 13 residues. V was pared by 5 bases and J by 7 bases, with 5 bases of the junction left unmatched.

This clonotype has a count of ten or more. The V gene is TRBV18, the J gene TRBJ1-5, with TRBD1 matching 11 bases. There are 17 residues in the CDR3. The V segment lost 0 bases and the J segment 7 bases; nucleotides outside the gene matches: 8. CDR1 is KGHSH and CDR2 is LQKENI in the germline V gene. The CDR3 spells CASSPPRTGGAEQPQHF. CDR3 sequence (DNA): TGTGCCAGCTCACCACCGAGGACAGGGGGCGCGGAACAGCCCCAGCATTTT. The variable domain in full, completed from reference TRBV18 and TRBJ1-5, reads NAGVMQNPRHLVRRRGQEARLRCSPMKGHSHVYWYRQLPEEGLKFMVYLQKENIIDESGMPKERFSAEFPKEGPSILRIQQVVRGDSAAYFCASSPPRTGGAEQPQHFGDGTRLSIL.

This clonotype was observed a handful of times. The chain combines TRBV28 with TRBJ1-5; a weak D match, TRBD1 (6 bases). V lost 3 bases to trimming and J lost 0 bases, with 9 bases between them. Germline V gene lookup returns CDR1 MDHEN and CDR2 SYDVKM. The CDR3 covers 15 residues. The CDR3 nucleotides are TGTGCCAGCAGTTTGCAGGGGTATAGCAATCAGCCCCAGCATTTT. It specifies CASSLQGYSNQPQHF.

This clonotype came up many times. V usage is TRBV11-2 and J usage is TRBJ2-2; the D is unclear. V lost 5 bases to trimming and J lost 5 bases, with 9 bases between them. CDR3 size: 13 residues. Germline-derived CDR1 and CDR2 are SGHAT and FQNNGV. DNA of the CDR3: TGTGCCAGCAGCCGCCGACGGACCGGGGAGCTGTTTTTT. Protein product: CASSRRRTGELFF.